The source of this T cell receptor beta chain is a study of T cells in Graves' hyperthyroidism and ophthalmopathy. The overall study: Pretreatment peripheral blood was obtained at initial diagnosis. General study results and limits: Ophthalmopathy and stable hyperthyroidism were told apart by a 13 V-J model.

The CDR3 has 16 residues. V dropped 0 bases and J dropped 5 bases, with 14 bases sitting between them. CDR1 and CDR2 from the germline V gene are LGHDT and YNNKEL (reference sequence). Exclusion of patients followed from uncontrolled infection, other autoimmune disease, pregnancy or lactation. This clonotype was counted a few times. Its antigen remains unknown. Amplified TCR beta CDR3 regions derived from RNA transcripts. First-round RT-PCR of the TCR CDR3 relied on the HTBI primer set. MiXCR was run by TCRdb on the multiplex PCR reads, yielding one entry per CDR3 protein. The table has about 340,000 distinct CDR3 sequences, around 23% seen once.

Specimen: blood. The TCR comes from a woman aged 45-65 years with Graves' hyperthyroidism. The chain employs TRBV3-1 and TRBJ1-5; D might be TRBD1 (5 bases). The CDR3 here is CASSQDLPGLYQPQHF. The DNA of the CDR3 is TGTGCCAGCAGCCAAGATTTGCCAGGGTTGTATCAGCCCCAGCATTTT.